The 16 T cell receptor beta chains reported below all come from one sample, sequenced in a study of blood T cell repertoires in COVID-19. The repertoire was sequenced with immunoSEQ multiplex PCR; TCRdb's copy has only in-frame clones and lacks some. The repertoire has about 70,000 clones, more than 75% of them found once; the top ten carry around 10%. Sequencing was done on a sample of peripheral blood. Source of these receptors: a human donor in a cohort sampled during active COVID-19.

The chain couples TRBV10-2 to TRBJ2-6; D might be TRBD2 (5 bases). This CDR3 has 16 amino acids. V shed 0 bases and J shed 3 bases, with 9 bases lying between them. Germline lookup yields CDR1 WSHSY and CDR2 SAAADI. The CDR3 nucleotides are TGCGCCAGCAGTGAGTCTTACGGGGTTGGGGCCAACGTCCTGACTTTC. Translated, it gives CASSESYGVGANVLTF.

The chain recombines TRBV19 with TRBJ2-3, with TRBD1 matching 11 bases. V gave up 5 bases and J gave up 3 bases; unmatched junction bases: 13. This CDR3 is 18 amino acids long. CDR1 and CDR2 from the germline V gene are LNHDA and SQIVND (reference sequence). The CDR3 DNA reads TGTGCCAGTAGTCCCCGAGGACAGGGGGCGTCGGCGACAGATACGCAGTATTTT. Translation gives CASSPRGQGASATDTQYF.

A few counts support this clone. V usage is TRBV12-3 or TRBV12-4 and J usage is TRBJ1-1, with 8 bases that match TRBD1. There are 13 residues in the CDR3. Trimming cost V 1 base and J 6 bases; bases outside gene matches: 1. The CDR3 here is CASSLVQGAEAFF. Here the CDR3 DNA reads TGTGCCAGCAGTTTAGTACAGGGGGCTGAAGCTTTCTTT.

The chain is built from TRBV11-2 and TRBJ2-7; 7 bases fit TRBD2. With 4 bases clipped from V and 0 bases from J, the junction kept 9 bases outside the gene matches. Germline CDR1 reads SGHAT; CDR2 reads FQNNGV. This CDR3 contains 16 residues. The CDR3: CASSSRWGGSSYEQYF. In DNA form, the CDR3 reads TGTGCCAGCAGCTCTAGATGGGGGGGAAGCTCCTACGAGCAGTACTTC.

In its sample, this clone was seen once. The sample carries other DNA sequences with the same CDR3. The chain carries TRBV5-1 and TRBJ1-2; no firm D call. The germline CDR1 and CDR2 sequences are SGHRS and YFSETQ. The V end lost 2 bases, the J end lost 1 base, and 9 bases lay between the germline ends. The CDR3 has 14 amino acids. The CDR3 DNA sequence: TGCGCCAGCAGCTTACTCACGGTTAACTATGGCTACACCTTC. Its translation is CASSLLTVNYGYTF.

The V call is TRBV18, the J call TRBJ2-3; 9 bases align to TRBD1. V shed 2 bases, J shed 0 bases, and the junction held 3 bases outside the gene matches. Germline V gene lookup returns CDR1 KGHSH and CDR2 LQKENI. This CDR3 region has 16 residues. CDR3 residues: CASSPGTGTSTDTQYF. CDR3 in DNA: TGTGCCAGCTCACCAGGGACAGGGACAAGCACAGATACGCAGTATTTT.

The genes are TRBV9 and TRBJ2-3, with TRBD2 identical over 11 bases. This CDR3 has 16 residues. V shed 0 bases, J shed 6 bases, and the junction held 6 bases outside the gene matches. CDR1 SGDLS and CDR2 YYNGEE come from the germline V gene. CDR3 region: CASSVGTSGPVDTQYF. CDR3 DNA: TGTGCCAGCAGCGTAGGGACTAGCGGGCCAGTGGATACGCAGTATTTT.

This chain connects TRBV21-1 to TRBJ2-1; no check of the table's D call, TRBD2, against the DNA was made. TRBV21-1 is given as a pseudogene. CDR3 length equals 23 residues. The CDR3 spells CASSNPLAGDGLAGGSLYNEQFF. The CDR3 nucleotides read TGTGCCAGCAGCAACCCCCTTGCGGGCGATGGACTAGCGGGGGGGTCACTCTACAATGAGCAGTTCTTC.

V and J are TRBV19 and TRBJ1-1; TRBD1 agrees at 9 bases. V gave up 3 bases and J gave up 4 bases; unmatched junction bases: 6. From germline, CDR1 is LNHDA and CDR2 SQIVND (reference sequence). This CDR3 has 15 residues. CDR3: CASSIGTGRPTEAFF. The CDR3 DNA sequence: TGTGCCAGTAGTATCGGGACAGGGCGACCCACTGAAGCTTTCTTT.

The V gene is TRBV5-3, the J gene TRBJ1-1; D is unresolved. TRBV5-3 is noted as an ORF with a role that remains uncertain. CDR3 length: 14 residues. V lost 2 bases and J lost 1, with 9 bases in between. The CDR3 DNA reads as TGTGCCAGAAGCTTATGGTGGCAGAACACTGAAGCTTTCTTT. Its translation is CARSLWWQNTEAFF.

The V and J genes are TRBV5-1 and TRBJ2-1, with D hard to call. The CDR3 has 16 residues. Between the trimmed V and J ends, which lost 0 bases and 6 bases, there was a span of 16 bases. CDR1 is SGHRS and CDR2 is YFSETQ in the germline V gene. This CDR3 is CASSLVPSLPSNEQFF. CDR3 nucleotide sequence: TGCGCCAGCAGCTTGGTTCCCAGTCTGCCCTCCAATGAGCAGTTCTTC.

The J gene is TRBJ1-6, the V gene TRBV2; a possible D gene is TRBD1 (5 bases). The CDR3 is 13 amino acids. Germline V gene data show CDR1 as SNHLY and CDR2 as FYNNEI. V was clipped by 4 bases and J by 6 bases, with 7 bases between them. The chain's CDR3 is CASSGQGNSPLHF. CDR3 nucleotides: TGTGCCAGCAGTGGGCAGGGTAATTCACCCCTCCACTTT.

The chain combines TRBV12-3 or TRBV12-4 with TRBJ1-5, with D maybe TRBD1 (6 bases). The CDR3 is 12 residues long. The ends were cut back, 8 bases at V and 9 bases at J, with 14 bases in the middle. The CDR3, as DNA: TGTGCCAGCGGACAGTCCAGATGGCCCCAGCATTTT. Protein sequence: CASGQSRWPQHF.

The chain employs TRBV18 and TRBJ2-5; D is unresolved. Trimming pared 3 bases from V and 2 bases from J, leaving 19 bases between. The germline gives CDR1 KGHSH, CDR2 LQKENI. This CDR3 has 17 residues. CDR3 bases: TGTGCCAGCTCACCCCTTACCGGGTCCGAATTTCAAGAGACCCAGTACTTC. Protein product: CASSPLTGSEFQETQYF. Using reference TRBV18 and TRBJ2-5 for the parts outside the CDR3, the full variable domain is NAGVMQNPRHLVRRRGQEARLRCSPMKGHSHVYWYRQLPEEGLKFMVYLQKENIIDESGMPKERFSAEFPKEGPSILRIQQVVRGDSAAYFCASSPLTGSEFQETQYFGPGTRLLVL.

V is TRBV3-1 (or the pseudogene TRBV3-2) and J is TRBJ1-6; 7 positions match TRBD1. Germline CDR1 LGHDT, CDR2 YNNKEL (reference sequence). The CDR3 extends over 16 amino acids. V shed 0 bases and J 8 bases; nucleotides not matched to a gene: 7. The CDR3 sequence: CASSQEGAGGHSPLHF. CDR3 coding DNA: TGTGCCAGCAGCCAAGAGGGGGCAGGGGGACATTCACCCCTCCACTTT.

This clone has only one observation. The rearrangement uses TRBV6-6 and TRBJ1-2; 7 positions match TRBD1. With V trimmed by 5 bases and J by 7 bases, 13 bases remained unmatched. In germline, CDR1 is MNHNY, CDR2 SVGAGI (reference sequence). This CDR3 has 15 residues. The CDR3: CASSPPGQRPPGYTF. In nucleotides, the CDR3 is TGTGCCAGCAGTCCCCCGGGACAGCGACCGCCTGGCTACACCTTC.